The clone carrying this TCR beta chain was seen many times. Its target is not known. This specimen belongs to a study of molecular identifiers for immune sequencing clone quantification. Study background: Across replicate runs, RNA obtained from about 21,000 or 97,000 naive CD8 cells was divided into five, with four undergoing sequencing.

Findings and caveats of the study: Beyond 20 RNA copies, clones held over 97% of effector molecules, compared with under 1% in naive cells.

Between the trimmed V and J ends, which lost 7 bases and 0 bases, there was a span of 9 bases. The CDR3 runs to 14 residues. MiXCR, applied by TCRdb to the PCR reads, yields one record per CDR3 protein. The data contain 550,000 to 750,000 distinct CDR3 sequences, just under 20% of them seen just once; the ten biggest clones take up under 0.95%. What was sequenced was naive CD8+ T cells from blood, with Jurkat cell RNA spiked in. Subset denoted: FACS-sorted CD8+CD4-CCR7+CD45RA+ naive T cells. The rearrangement joins TRBV12-3 or TRBV12-4 to TRBJ1-4; no firm D call. The clonotype comes from a human donor in good health. Some libraries in this study had Jurkat cell RNA spiked in. This CDR3 reads CASTQAATNEKLFF. The CDR3 bases are TGTGCCAGCACCCAGGCAGCAACTAATGAAAAACTGTTTTTT.